This note documents a single T cell receptor beta chain sequence. The target antigen is unknown. TCRdb re-derived calls from the reads in MiXCR, one entry per CDR3 protein. The sample records hundreds of thousands of distinct CDR3 sequences, about 33% being singletons. The J segment lost 3 bases and the V segment lost 0 bases, leaving 6 bases of the junction unmatched. CDR1 LNHNV and CDR2 YYDKDF come from the germline V gene (reference sequence). The CDR3 is 18 residues long. This sample is part of a study of T cell repertoires in cytomegalovirus infection. General study results and limits: HLA-C-restricted CMV clonotypes gave the most frequent clonotype in two of eight donors.

The sample comprised PBMCs. The chain recombines TRBV15 with TRBJ2-2; 11 nucleotides align to TRBD1. The clonotype comes from a human donor in good health (CMV status not recorded). Some clones in this sample may be carry-over from other donors' samples. The CDR3, as DNA: TGTGCCACCAGCAGAGATAAGGACAGGGGGCCTTACACCGGGGAGCTGTTTTTT. The encoded protein is CATSRDKDRGPYTGELFF.